This entry features one T cell receptor beta chain sequence. Its antigen is unknown. CDR1 SEHNR and CDR2 FQNEAQ come from the germline V gene (reference sequence). The CDR3 consists of 13 residues. Trimming shortened V by 2 bases and J by 8 bases, and 12 bases separated the two germline ends. These data originate in a study of OX40 agonist ivuxolimab in advanced cancers. Study-wide background: Enrollees could have had prior anti-PD-1, anti-PD-L1 or anti-CTLA-4 therapy, which over 35% had received.

Any history of autoimmune disease or systemic immunosuppression disqualified patients. Peripheral blood came from all dose cohorts at three timepoints. Sequencing used immunoSEQ multiplex PCR; TCRdb keeps in-frame clones, though not all of them. The table records about 42,000 clones, over 75% of them present only once. Broader study findings: Undetermined was the antigen specificity of the expanded peripheral T cells.

The sample was CD4+ or CD8+ T cells sorted from blood, taken in a trial of the OX40 agonist ivuxolimab. The rearrangement uses TRBV7-9 and TRBJ1-2; D remains unclear. The TCR comes from an adult with an advanced solid tumor such as melanoma, head and neck, liver or kidney cancer. The CDR3 protein is CASSLPLMGGYTF. The CDR3 DNA sequence: TGTGCCAGCAGCTTACCCCTAATGGGAGGCTACACCTTC. Supplemented by reference TRBV7-9 and TRBJ1-2, the full variable domain reads DTGVSQNPRHKITKRGQNVTFRCDPISEHNRLYWYRQTLGQGPEFLTYFQNEAQLEKSRLLSDRFSAERPKGSFSTLEIQRTEQGDSAMYLCASSLPLMGGYTFGSGTRLTVV.